This T cell receptor beta chain was observed in a study of T cell responses to AZD1222 COVID-19 vaccine (dated by TCRdb to 2020 to 2022). As for the study more broadly: TCR sequencing covered over 230 trial participants: about 210 given two doses of AZD1222 and around 25 given two doses of MenACWY control vaccine. Trial participants were enrolled by age into subgroups of 18-55, 56-69 and 70-plus years, and roughly 150, 30 and 60 TCR-sequenced participants, respectively, were included in these subgroups. What the study reported, not specific to this receptor: Because no day 14 peak-response samples were available, the repertoires could be characterized only after the peak T cell response. The 56-69-year group was small, and its depth increase did not reach significance, likely because of low power. Participants were mostly white British, with more females than males. The authors suggested clonal diversity may have been underestimated. Reportedly, almost half of the unique spike-specific TCRs recognized epitopes lying outside the regions that are mutated in the B.1.351 and B.1.1.7 variants. Only five to seven AZD1222 recipients were SARS-CoV-2 seropositive at baseline, limiting conclusions about previously exposed vaccinees. After two AZD1222 doses, spike-specific TCR breadth and depth were significantly higher than at day 0 and than in MenACWY recipients. CD4 TCRs associated with the vaccine covered the entire spike protein, and the dominant responses were in regions 160-218 and 743-854.

The CDR3 regions of human TCRbeta chains were analyzed by immunosequencing. Concerning the study's data processing: Repertoire TCRs were checked for matches against a reference library of SARS-CoV-2-specific TCRs that had been generated using the MIRA antigen-specificity platform. Breadth was defined as the fraction of unique TCRs that were SARS-CoV-2-associated. Depth was defined as the fraction of total T cells that were SARS-CoV-2-associated. Using the MIRA data, each spike-specific TCR was mapped to the spike region that the TCR reacts to and placed in a CD4 or CD8 class. Log10-transformed breadth and depth values were compared by one-way ANOVA with Sidak's multiple comparisons tests. TCRdb obtained this table from immuneACCESS and retained in-frame rearrangements with V and J assigned. These tables miss some clones; where compared with another copy, unresolved V genes account for less than half of the shortfall, and the remainder is unexplained. V, J and clone size are taken as reported in that table, and D and trimming were inferred from the DNA itself. This sample is represented by nearly 200,000 clones; roughly 92% of them were singletons. The top ten hold 1% of the sample.

Including the terminal cysteine and phenylalanine, the CDR3 comprises 16 residues. The entry retains the CDR3 DNA only, 48 bases that are in frame from base 1. For CDR1 and CDR2, the germline V gene lists SGDLS and YYNGEE. Trimming removed 0 bases from V and 5 bases from J, leaving 17 bases between the germline ends. Notes on this clone: It lacks a known antigen. No clone much larger than this one lies a single base away; base qualities are absent.

The label giving this sample's time point can be read as: about 28 days (+/-7) after the second vaccine dose. AZD1222 recipients whose second dose came at about 4 weeks and those whose second dose came at about 12 weeks were combined into one group, since spike-specific TCR depth and breadth did not differ between the two schedules. Samples from vaccinated people were obtained from the UK trials COV001 and COV002, which included a single-blind randomized controlled phase 2/3 trial of AZD1222 (ChAdOx1 nCoV-19) in healthy adults. For TCRbeta chain sequencing, PBMC samples from trial participants were taken at day 0 and at day 28 after the second dose.

The V and J segments used are TRBV9 and TRBJ1-1; matching of 5 bases hints at TRBD1 as the D gene. This sequence was found in an adult who received the AZD1222 COVID-19 vaccine. The sample in question was peripheral blood, obtained 28 days after the second AZD1222 dose. The CDR3 amino acid sequence is: CASSVGDPRGGTEAFF. The bases are TGTGCCAGCAGCGTAGGAGACCCCCGGGGGGGAACTGAAGCTTTCTTT.